This TCR beta chain was retrieved from a study of control samples from healthy donors and cancer patients (dated by TCRdb to 2018 to 2021). About this clone itself: What antigen it recognizes has not been identified. No much larger clonotype is one base removed from it; base qualities were not supplied.

Library method: the immunoSEQ multiplex PCR assay. TCRdb carries this immuneACCESS record with in-frame sequences only. Its versions omit some clonotypes, under half of them owing to an unresolved V gene in the studies checked, with the rest unexplained. Counted in this sample were roughly 86,000 clones; just over 90% of them appeared once. Of the sample, 3.5% to 4.5% is held by the ten largest clones. The CDR3 sequence holds 13 residues, the cysteine and phenylalanine included. Just the 39-base CDR3 DNA is kept, in frame starting at base 1. The V end loses 7 bases and the J end loses 2 bases, and a stretch of 9 bases separates them. According to the germline V gene (reference sequence), CDR1 reads SEHNR and CDR2 reads FQNEAQ.

The V and J genes are TRBV7-9 and TRBJ1-5, with no confidently assigned D gene. The sequenced sample was blood. The TCR originated in a woman aged 18-30 years in good health. The CDR3 has the sequence CASKSDGNQPQHF. The nucleotides read TGTGCCAGCAAATCAGACGGCAATCAGCCCCAGCATTTT.